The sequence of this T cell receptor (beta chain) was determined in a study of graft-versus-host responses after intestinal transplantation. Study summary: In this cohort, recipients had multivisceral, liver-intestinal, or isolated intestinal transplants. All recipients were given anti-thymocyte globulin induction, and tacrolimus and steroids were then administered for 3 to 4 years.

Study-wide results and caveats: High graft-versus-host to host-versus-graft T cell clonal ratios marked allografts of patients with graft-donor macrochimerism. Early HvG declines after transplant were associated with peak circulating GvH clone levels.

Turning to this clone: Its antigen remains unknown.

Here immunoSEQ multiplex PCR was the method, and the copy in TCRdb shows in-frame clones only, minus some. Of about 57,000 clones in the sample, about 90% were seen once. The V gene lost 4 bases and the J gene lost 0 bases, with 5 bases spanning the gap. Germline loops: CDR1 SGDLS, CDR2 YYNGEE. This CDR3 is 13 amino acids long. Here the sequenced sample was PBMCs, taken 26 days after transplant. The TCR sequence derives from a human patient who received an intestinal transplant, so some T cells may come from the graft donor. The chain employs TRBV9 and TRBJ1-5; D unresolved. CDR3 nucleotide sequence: TGTGCCAGCAGCCCGGGTAGCAATCAGCCCCAGCATTTT. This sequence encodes CASSPGSNQPQHF. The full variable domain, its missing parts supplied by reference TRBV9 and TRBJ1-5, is DSGVTQTPKHLITATGQRVTLRCSPRSGDLSVYWYQQSLDQGLQFLIQYYNGEERAKGNILERFSAQQFPDLHSELNLSSLELGDSALYFCASSPGSNQPQHFGDGTRLSIL.